The 25 T cell receptor beta chains below were found in one sample sequenced in a study of radiation and T cells in renal cell carcinoma. Using immunoSEQ multiplex PCR, the repertoire was profiled, and TCRdb retains in-frame clones only, with some absent. The data hold 70,000 to 100,000 clones, with 82% observed a single time. Time point of the sample: baseline pretreatment blood. The treatment here: 15 Gy SBRT to primary tumor, nephrectomy 4 weeks later. Sequenced here: blood, sampled from a patient whose treatment included radiotherapy and nephrectomy. The source of these receptors is a man in his 60s with renal cell carcinoma.

The chain carries TRBV7-7 and TRBJ2-1; TRBD2 agrees at 11 bases. With 1 base clipped from V and 6 bases from J, the junction kept 2 bases outside the gene matches. Germline V gene data show CDR1 as SSHAT and CDR2 as FNYEAQ (reference sequence). This CDR3 region has 15 residues. The CDR3 sequence is CASSLGLAGPNEQFF. In DNA, the CDR3 is TGTGCCAGCAGCTTAGGACTAGCGGGACCCAATGAGCAGTTCTTC.

The rearrangement uses TRBV19 and TRBJ2-7; D gene uncertain. The CDR3 totals 13 residues. The V gene lost 1 base and the J gene lost 0 bases, with 4 bases spanning the gap. Germline CDR1 reads LNHDA; CDR2 reads SQIVND (reference sequence). The CDR3 loop is CASSIVGSYEQYF. For the CDR3, the DNA is TGTGCCAGTAGTATAGTTGGCTCCTACGAGCAGTACTTC.

This chain joins TRBV21-1 and TRBJ2-7; the tabulated D call, TRBD1, remains unverified against the DNA. TRBV21-1 is assigned pseudogene status. The CDR3 runs to 15 residues. CDR3 residues: CASSKGTATLYEQYF. CDR3 coding DNA: TGTGCCAGCAGCAAGGGGACAGCCACTTTATACGAGCAGTACTTC.

This clone was detected many times. The V and J genes are TRBV19 and TRBJ1-1, with 7 bases matching TRBD1. This CDR3 is built from 13 residues. J was trimmed by 5 bases and V by 10 bases; bases with no gene match: 10. Germline lookup yields CDR1 LNHDA and CDR2 SQIVND (reference sequence). The CDR3 loop reads CATAGTVGTEAFF. For the CDR3, the DNA is TGTGCCACCGCCGGGACAGTGGGTACTGAAGCTTTCTTT.

With regard to this clone: Other DNA sequences in the sample encode the same CDR3. The CDR3 DNA reads as TGCGCCAGCAGCTTGGGGGGACCACCGAACAATGAGCAGTTCTTC. It encodes CASSLGGPPNNEQFF. The rearrangement links TRBV5-1 to TRBJ2-1; D possibly uses TRBD1 or TRBD2 (5 bases each). V was cut by 0 bases and J by 5 bases, with 12 bases left in between. The CDR3 spans 15 residues. The germline gives CDR1 SGHRS, CDR2 YFSETQ.

This chain connects TRBV29-1 to TRBJ2-3; D is perhaps TRBD1 (6 bases). Per germline, CDR1 SQVTM and CDR2 ANQGSEA. Trimming removed 5 bases at V and 3 bases at J, with 15 bases between. This CDR3 is built from 14 residues. In nucleotides, the CDR3 is TGCAGCGTTCGGCGGACAGTTGGTACAGATACGCAGTATTTT. It specifies CSVRRTVGTDTQYF.

This clone has a handful of counts. J is TRBJ2-4 and V is TRBV5-6, with 14 positions matching TRBD2. Germline CDR1 reads SGHDT; CDR2 reads YYEEEE. CDR3 length equals 17 residues. Germline trimming cut 3 bases from V and 6 bases from J; bases unmatched to any gene: 8. CDR3 in DNA: TGTGCCAGCAGCTCAAGGACTAGCGGGAGGCGGGGAAACATTCAGTACTTC. It is translated as CASSSRTSGRRGNIQYF.

The chain links TRBV6-6 to TRBJ2-7; 7 nucleotides match TRBD2. V lost 0 bases and J lost 1; bases outside the gene matches: 3. The germline V gene has CDR1 MNHNY and CDR2 SVGAGI (reference sequence). There are 15 residues in the CDR3. CDR3 amino acids: CASSYSGGGSYEQYF. CDR3 coding DNA: TGTGCCAGCAGTTACTCCGGGGGAGGGTCCTACGAGCAGTACTTC.

The chain is built from TRBV14 and TRBJ2-7; D might be TRBD1 (5 bases). CDR3 length equals 14 residues. From germline, CDR1 is SGHDN and CDR2 FVKESK. V was trimmed by 1 base and J by 6 bases, leaving 13 bases between them. This chain's CDR3 is CASSQVGRQGEQYF. Written as DNA, the CDR3 is TGTGCCAGCAGCCAAGTGGGTCGGCAGGGCGAGCAGTACTTC.

Worth noting for this clone: Its ends do not fully match the called genes, so a read error is possible. The chain joins TRBV11-2 to TRBJ2-7, with TRBD1 matching over 11 bases. Looked up from germline, CDR1 is SGHAT and CDR2 is FQNNGV. The CDR3 is made up of 12 amino acids. In nucleotides, the CDR3 is TGTGCCAGCAGCTTAGATGTGGGACAGGGGGACTTC. Translation: CASSLDVGQGDF.

This clone was observed a single time. The V and J genes are TRBV29-1 and TRBJ2-3; D is unclear. The germline gives CDR1 SQVTM, CDR2 ANQGSEA. V was pared by 2 bases and J by 0 bases, with 12 bases between. The CDR3 sequence is 15 residues long. CDR3 sequence: CSVEKEGQSTDTQYF. CDR3 in DNA: TGCAGCGTTGAAAAGGAAGGTCAGAGCACAGATACGCAGTATTTT.

This chain joins TRBV27 and TRBJ2-2; possible D gene TRBD2, 5 bases. Germline V CDR1 and CDR2: MNHEY, SMNVEV (reference sequence). The CDR3 sequence is 17 residues long. Trimming pared 4 bases from V and 0 bases from J, leaving 15 bases between. Written as DNA, the CDR3 is TGTGCCAGCAGTTATCAGCCCAGCGGAGCGAACACCGGGGAGCTGTTTTTT. Encoded protein: CASSYQPSGANTGELFF.

This chain links TRBV5-1 with TRBJ2-1; 7 positions match TRBD1. The CDR3 length is 16 residues. V shed 3 bases, J shed 0 bases, and the junction held 6 bases outside the gene matches. Germline CDR1 reads SGHRS; CDR2 reads YFSETQ. CDR3 sequence: CASSWGQSSSYNEQFF. Written as DNA, the CDR3 is TGCGCCAGCAGCTGGGGACAGTCGAGCTCCTACAATGAGCAGTTCTTC.

The J gene is TRBJ1-2, the V gene TRBV11-2, with D perhaps matching TRBD1 (5 bases). Trimming cost V 0 bases and J 0 bases, with 11 bases left between them. The germline CDR1 and CDR2 sequences are SGHAT and FQNNGV. This CDR3 has 16 amino acids. For the CDR3, the DNA is TGTGCCAGCAGCTTAGATGGGGGGAGCCCTAACTATGGCTACACCTTC. Protein: CASSLDGGSPNYGYTF.

The chain uses TRBV19 and TRBJ2-3; a weak D match, TRBD1 (6 bases). This CDR3 region has 16 residues. Germline-derived CDR1 and CDR2 are LNHDA and SQIVND (reference sequence). V was clipped by 5 bases and J by 0 bases, with 15 bases between them. The CDR3 loop is CASSPYTGFSTDTQYF. For the CDR3, the DNA is TGTGCCAGTAGTCCCTATACAGGGTTTAGCACAGATACGCAGTATTTT.

In its sample, this clone was seen a few times. The chain combines TRBV28 with TRBJ2-7, with D uncertain. The ends were cut back, 3 bases at V and 4 bases at J, with 10 bases in the middle. The CDR3 contains 13 residues. Germline lookup yields CDR1 MDHEN and CDR2 SYDVKM. This chain's CDR3 is CASSLPSTYEQYF. CDR3 sequence (DNA): TGTGCCAGCAGTTTGCCTTCAACTTACGAGCAGTACTTC.

The rearrangement links TRBV10-3 to TRBJ1-1, with TRBD1 as a possible D gene (6 bases). V dropped 2 bases and J dropped 7 bases, with 14 bases sitting between them. CDR3 length equals 14 residues. Per germline, CDR1 ENHRY and CDR2 SYGVKD. CDR3 in DNA: TGTGCCATCAGTGAGACCCCAGGGGTGGGTGAAGCTTTCTTT. Its translation is CAISETPGVGEAFF.

This clone appeared once. The junction departs from the called germline gene at one end, perhaps through a read error. The gene calls are TRBV29-1 and TRBJ2-3; 8 nucleotides agree with TRBD1. The CDR3 is 15 residues long. Germline loops: CDR1 SQVTM, CDR2 ANQGSEA. CDR3 DNA sequence: TGCAGCGGTGATCGGACAGGGTACCCGACAGGTACGCAGTATTTT. Translation: CSGDRTGYPTGTQYF.

The V call is TRBV2, the J call TRBJ1-1, with a tentative D call TRBD1 (6 bases). Trimming took 6 bases from V and 4 from J, leaving 15 bases between them. The CDR3 runs to 14 residues. Looked up from germline, CDR1 is SNHLY and CDR2 is FYNNEI. Here the CDR3 DNA reads TGTGCCAGCAGGGACCTTACAGGGCTCACTGAAGCTTTCTTT. Its translation is CASRDLTGLTEAFF.

This clone was observed once. This rearrangement joins TRBV15 to TRBJ2-7, with 7 bases lining up with TRBD2. V trimming: 8 bases; J trimming: 3 bases; junction bases outside the gene matches: 7. The CDR3 totals 13 residues. Germline V gene data show CDR1 as LNHNV and CDR2 as YYDKDF (reference sequence). CDR3 region: CATASGVRYEQYF. In DNA, the CDR3 is TGTGCCACCGCCAGCGGGGTGCGCTACGAGCAGTACTTC. Full variable domain (rest looked up from reference TRBV15 and TRBJ2-7): DAMVIQNPRYQVTQFGKPVTLSCSQTLNHNVMYWYQQKSSQAPKLLFHYYDKDFNNEADTPDNFQSRRPNTSFCFLDIRSPGLGDTAMYLCATASGVRYEQYFGPGTRLTVT.

V and J are TRBV6-6 and TRBJ1-2, with 7 positions matching TRBD1. The length of the CDR3 is 14 residues. The ends lost 8 bases at V and 2 bases at J; junction bases unmatched: 8. CDR1 and CDR2 (germline): MNHNY, SVGAGI (reference sequence). The CDR3, as DNA: TGTGCCAGCTGCCCCGACAGGGACAACTATGGCTACACCTTC. It is translated as CASCPDRDNYGYTF.

The rearrangement uses TRBV7-2 and TRBJ2-5, with D uncertain. CDR1 and CDR2 from the germline V gene are SGHTA and FQGNSA. CDR3 size: 14 residues. Deletions cut 5 bases from V and 1 base from J, with 11 bases between. CDR3 protein: CASSPRSIQETQYF. The CDR3 DNA sequence: TGTGCCAGCAGCCCCCGGAGTATCCAAGAGACCCAGTACTTC.

This rearrangement joins TRBV19 to TRBJ1-5; weak D call: TRBD1 (5 bases). CDR1 is LNHDA, CDR2 SQIVND, per germline (reference sequence). V lost 7 bases and J lost 4, with 14 bases in between. The CDR3 totals 14 residues. Here the CDR3 DNA reads TGTGCCAGTACCCTGACGGGGGAGAATCAGCCCCAGCATTTT. Translation gives CASTLTGENQPQHF.

This clone has only a few counts. J is TRBJ1-3 and V is TRBV27, with D maybe TRBD1 (6 bases). The V end was cut by 10 bases, the J end by 2 bases, with 21 bases between. The CDR3 totals 16 residues. Germline V gene lookup returns CDR1 MNHEY and CDR2 SMNVEV (reference sequence). CDR3 amino acids: CANSHITGTTGNTIYF. DNA for the CDR3: TGTGCCAACTCACACATTACCGGGACAACTGGAAACACCATATATTTT.

The chain has TRBV7-7 and TRBJ2-1; D is ambiguous. The CDR3 length is 14 residues. Trimming cost V 0 bases and J 7 bases, with 10 bases left between them. Germline CDR1 is SSHAT and CDR2 is FNYEAQ (reference sequence). The CDR3 is CASSLAVKGNEQFF. CDR3 nucleotide sequence: TGTGCCAGCAGCTTAGCCGTCAAGGGTAATGAGCAGTTCTTC.